The sequence of this T cell receptor (beta chain) was determined in a study of identical twins. This clonotype was observed a few times. Its antigen remains unidentified. Healthy Caucasians provided all donations. Regarding the study as a whole: Insertion counts were lower in abundant cord blood beta clonotypes, a trend that memory repertoires did not show. An excess of low generation probability was shown by twin-shared out-of-frame alpha sequences.

This CDR3 contains 18 residues. Trimming cost V 3 bases and J 2 bases; bases outside gene matches: 17. Germline V gives CDR1 DFQATT, CDR2 SNEGSKA (reference sequence). Using its own MiXCR run on the 5' RACE reads, TCRdb lists one record per CDR3 protein. The sample carries roughly 690,000 distinct CDR3 sequences, less than 7% recorded once. J is TRBJ2-3 and V is TRBV20-1; 7 nucleotides align to TRBD2. The sequenced material came from naive T cells sorted from blood. The source is a man aged 18-30 years in good health. In DNA, the CDR3 is TGCAGTGCTAGTTCCGAGTGGGGTCTAGCGGAGGACACAGATACGCAGTATTTT. It translates to CSASSEWGLAEDTDTQYF.